One and the same sample provided the 23 T cell receptor beta chains below, sequenced in a study of blood T cell repertoires in COVID-19. Sequenced by immunoSEQ multiplex PCR; TCRdb stores in-frame clones only, minus some. This table holds about 220,000 clones, 70% to 85% found once. Sequencing was done on a sample of PBMCs or T cells enriched from blood (not recorded which). Receptor source: a woman aged 60-75 years who had recovered from COVID-19.

This chain joins TRBV5-1 and TRBJ2-1, with 7 positions matching TRBD2. CDR1 is SGHRS, CDR2 YFSETQ, per germline. V was pared by 0 bases and J by 4 bases, with 4 bases of the junction left unmatched. The CDR3 length is 15 residues. The CDR3 DNA sequence: TGCGCCAGCAGCTTGGCCCTAGCGGAGTACAATGAGCAGTTCTTC. This translates into CASSLALAEYNEQFF.

J is TRBJ2-1 and V is TRBV5-5; TRBD1 might be the D (6 bases). Germline values: CDR1 SGHKS, CDR2 YYEKEE (reference sequence). The V gene lost 4 bases and the J gene lost 7 bases, with 15 bases spanning the gap. The CDR3 is made up of 14 amino acids. CDR3 in amino acids: CASSPLQGRNEQFF. CDR3 bases: TGTGCCAGCAGCCCCCTACAGGGTAGGAATGAGCAGTTCTTC. The entire variable domain, with the rest obtained from reference TRBV5-5 and TRBJ2-1, is as follows: DAGVTQSPTHLIKTRGQQVTLRCSPISGHKSVSWYQQVLGQGPQFIFQYYEKEERGRGNFPDRFSARQFPNYSSELNVNALLLGDSALYLCASSPLQGRNEQFFGPGTRLTVL.

This clone was seen a single time. This sequence joins TRBV6-5 and TRBJ1-5; 7 bases line up with TRBD1. Trimming at V came to 5 bases and at J to 2 bases, leaving 6 bases not matched to a gene. The CDR3 has 15 amino acids. CDR1 is MNHEY and CDR2 is SVGAGI in the germline V gene. The CDR3 DNA reads as TGTGCCAGCAGTCCCAGGGGGAAGGGCAATCAGCCCCAGCATTTT. Translated: CASSPRGKGNQPQHF.

This chain uses TRBV3-1 (or the pseudogene TRBV3-2) with TRBJ1-5; no firm D call. The V end lost 6 bases, the J end lost 1 base, and 13 bases lay between the germline ends. This CDR3 region has 15 residues. Germline V CDR1 and CDR2: LGHDT, YNNKEL (reference sequence). The CDR3 DNA follows: TGTGCCAGCAGACACGAGGCGTGGAGCAATCAGCCCCAGCATTTT. Protein product: CASRHEAWSNQPQHF.

This clone was recorded a few times. V usage is TRBV14 and J usage is TRBJ1-2; 7 bases map to TRBD1. V dropped 0 bases and J dropped 7; count of bases not matched to a gene: 8. CDR3 length: 15 residues. Germline CDR1 and CDR2: SGHDN and FVKESK. The CDR3 is CASSQDGDRARGYTF. As DNA, the CDR3 is TGTGCCAGCAGCCAAGATGGAGACAGGGCCCGTGGCTACACCTTC. Full variable domain (missing parts from reference TRBV14 and TRBJ1-2): EAGVTQFPSHSVIEKGQTVTLRCDPISGHDNLYWYRRVMGKEIKFLLHFVKESKQDESGMPNNRFLAERTGGTYSTLKVQPAELEDSGVYFCASSQDGDRARGYTFGSGTRLTVV.

Details on this clone: The junction differs from germline at one of its ends, possibly a read error. J is TRBJ2-7 and V is TRBV18; the D gene is possibly TRBD1 (6 bases). The CDR3 length is 13 residues. CDR1 is KGHSH and CDR2 is LQKENI in the germline V gene. Here the CDR3 reads CTSSTTGYDEQYF. CDR3 coding DNA: TGTACCAGCTCAACCACAGGGTATGACGAGCAGTACTTC.

The J gene is TRBJ1-3, the V gene TRBV6-5; tentative D call: TRBD1 (6 bases). Deletions cut 2 bases from V and 0 bases from J, with 8 bases between. This CDR3 region has 15 residues. Germline CDR1 MNHEY, CDR2 SVGAGI. CDR3 DNA: TGTGCCAGCAGTTACGAGGACAGCTCTGGAAACACCATATATTTT. Encoded protein: CASSYEDSSGNTIYF.

The chain carries TRBV12-5 and TRBJ2-3; 9 bases are a match to TRBD2. The J segment lost 4 bases and the V segment lost 2 bases, leaving 7 bases of the junction unmatched. This CDR3 comprises 16 residues. CDR1 LGHNT and CDR2 FRNRAP come from the germline V gene. In DNA, the CDR3 is TGTGCTAGTGGTTTGACGGCTAGCGGGAATCCAGATACGCAGTATTTT. It translates to CASGLTASGNPDTQYF.

The rearrangement joins TRBV2 to TRBJ1-2, with no clear D. CDR1 SNHLY and CDR2 FYNNEI come from the germline V gene. Trimming shortened V by 2 bases and J by 3 bases, and 7 bases separated the two germline ends. This CDR3 has 13 residues. The CDR3 coding sequence is TGTGCCAGCAGTGAAAATCCATACTATGGCTACACCTTC. As protein: CASSENPYYGYTF.

This chain uses TRBV19 with TRBJ1-2; 8 nucleotides match TRBD1. The CDR3 runs 14 residues. Germline trimming cut 5 bases from V and 6 bases from J; bases unmatched to any gene: 8. Germline V gene data show CDR1 as LNHDA and CDR2 as SQIVND (reference sequence). CDR3 amino acids: CASSSRTGRNGYTF. CDR3 DNA: TGTGCCAGTAGTTCTCGGACAGGGCGGAATGGCTACACCTTC.

To note about this clone: Other DNA sequences in this sample translate to the same CDR3. The chain recombines TRBV18 with TRBJ2-2; unclear D gene. This CDR3 has 14 amino acids. Germline V gene lookup returns CDR1 KGHSH and CDR2 LQKENI. Between the trimmed V and J ends, which lost 3 bases and 1 base, there was a span of 6 bases. The CDR3: CASSPPGNTGELFF. The CDR3 DNA follows: TGTGCCAGCTCACCCCCAGGGAACACCGGGGAGCTGTTTTTT. Supplemented by reference TRBV18 and TRBJ2-2, the full variable domain reads NAGVMQNPRHLVRRRGQEARLRCSPMKGHSHVYWYRQLPEEGLKFMVYLQKENIIDESGMPKERFSAEFPKEGPSILRIQQVVRGDSAAYFCASSPPGNTGELFFGEGSRLTVL.

The table lists this clone with a few counts. The CDR3 protein is CASSQSWTGDTGYTF. The CDR3 nucleotides read TGTGCCAGCAGCCAAAGTTGGACAGGGGATACTGGCTACACCTTC. The chain recombines TRBV3-1 (or the pseudogene TRBV3-2) with TRBJ1-2; TRBD1 matches at 9 bases. This CDR3 spans 15 amino acids. With V trimmed by 2 bases and J by 7 bases, 8 bases remained unmatched. Germline CDR1 LGHDT, CDR2 YNNKEL (reference sequence).

The chain joins TRBV12-3 or TRBV12-4 to TRBJ2-7; 8 nucleotides line up with TRBD2. The CDR3 contains 13 residues. V shed 1 base, J shed 6 bases, and the junction held 2 bases outside the gene matches. Here the CDR3 reads CASSLVSGSEQYF. The CDR3 coding sequence is TGTGCCAGCAGTTTAGTCAGCGGGAGCGAGCAGTACTTC.

In this sample, this clone turned up a few times. This rearrangement joins TRBV10-3 to TRBJ1-2, with 7 bases that match TRBD1. V dropped 0 bases and J dropped 6; count of bases not matched to a gene: 7. Germline lookup yields CDR1 ENHRY and CDR2 SYGVKD. This CDR3 has 15 amino acids. CDR3 coding DNA: TGTGCCATCAGTGAGTCGGTACAGGGGATCGATGGCTACACCTTC. Its translation: CAISESVQGIDGYTF.

The chain is built from TRBV9 and TRBJ2-1, with 7 positions matching TRBD1. Germline-derived CDR1 and CDR2 are SGDLS and YYNGEE. Trimming took 4 bases from V and 5 from J; bases not matched to a gene: 9. The CDR3 is made up of 15 amino acids. The DNA of the CDR3 is TGTGCCAGCAGCAGAGGGGGCAGCGGACACAATGAGCAGTTCTTC. Amino acids: CASSRGGSGHNEQFF.

This clone was seen a handful of times. The chain uses TRBV7-2 and TRBJ2-7; TRBD1 agrees at 9 bases. V lost 4 bases to trimming and J lost 3 bases; unmatched junction nucleotides: 7. There are 15 residues in the CDR3. CDR1 is SGHTA and CDR2 is FQGNSA in the germline V gene. The CDR3 DNA reads TGTGCCAGCAGCTCAGGACAGGGGACCCACTACGAGCAGTACTTC. Its protein is CASSSGQGTHYEQYF.

The chain employs TRBV5-6 and TRBJ1-2; D is unresolved. Germline-derived CDR1 and CDR2 are SGHDT and YYEEEE. V lost 2 bases and J lost 5, with 10 bases in between. The CDR3 covers 13 residues. CDR3 residues: CASSFEAAYGYTF. The CDR3 DNA follows: TGTGCCAGCAGCTTTGAGGCCGCGTATGGCTACACCTTC.

This chain uses TRBV5-6 with TRBJ1-2; D perhaps matches TRBD1 (6 bases). V was clipped by 0 bases and J by 4 bases, with 7 bases between them. This CDR3 has 13 amino acids. Germline V gives CDR1 SGHDT, CDR2 YYEEEE. The CDR3 sequence is CASSLEGVYGYTF. The CDR3 DNA follows: TGTGCCAGCAGCTTGGAGGGGGTCTATGGCTACACCTTC.

The chain joins TRBV7-2 to TRBJ1-3; D is uncertain. CDR1 is SGHTA, CDR2 FQGNSA, per germline. This CDR3 is built from 15 residues. V lost 2 bases, J lost 0 bases, and 8 bases lay in between. CDR3 loop: CASSLLAGSGNTIYF. The CDR3 DNA reads TGTGCCAGCAGCTTACTAGCAGGCTCTGGAAACACCATATATTTT.

This chain uses TRBV5-1 with TRBJ2-3, with 7 bases that match TRBD1. J gave up 6 bases and V 4 bases, and 11 bases lay outside the gene matches. CDR3 length equals 15 residues. Per germline, CDR1 SGHRS and CDR2 YFSETQ. For the CDR3, the DNA is TGCGCCAGCAGCCCCGGGACAGCTAATCGGGATACGCAGTATTTT. Translation: CASSPGTANRDTQYF. The full variable domain, in which reference TRBV5-1 and TRBJ2-3 provide the parts outside the CDR3, is KAGVTQTPRYLIKTRGQQVTLSCSPISGHRSVSWYQQTPGQGLQFLFEYFSETQRNKGNFPGRFSGRQFSNSRSEMNVSTLELGDSALYLCASSPGTANRDTQYFGPGTRLTVL.

V gene TRBV19 combines with J gene TRBJ1-5; D gene ambiguous. Germline V gives CDR1 LNHDA, CDR2 SQIVND (reference sequence). The V end was cut by 3 bases, the J end by 1 base, with 7 bases between. CDR3 length: 14 residues. This chain's CDR3 is CASSMGVSNQPQHF. CDR3 nucleotide sequence: TGTGCCAGTAGTATGGGAGTAAGCAATCAGCCCCAGCATTTT.

The J gene is TRBJ1-6, the V gene TRBV14; D is unclear. CDR3 size: 17 residues. The V gene's germline CDR1 is SGHDN and CDR2 FVKESK. Trimming removed 0 bases from V and 0 bases from J, with 9 bases in between. The CDR3 loop reads CASSQDLRSSYNSPLHF. The CDR3 region has the DNA TGTGCCAGCAGCCAAGATCTGAGAAGCTCCTATAATTCACCCCTCCACTTT. Full variable domain (missing parts from reference TRBV14 and TRBJ1-6): EAGVTQFPSHSVIEKGQTVTLRCDPISGHDNLYWYRRVMGKEIKFLLHFVKESKQDESGMPNNRFLAERTGGTYSTLKVQPAELEDSGVYFCASSQDLRSSYNSPLHFGNGTRLTVT.

This clone appeared a few times. The chain couples TRBV3-1 (or the pseudogene TRBV3-2) to TRBJ1-5; D is ambiguous. V was clipped by 2 bases and J by 3 bases, with 8 bases between them. CDR1 and CDR2 (germline): LGHDT, YNNKEL (reference sequence). The CDR3 contains 14 residues. The CDR3 spells CASSQTSYNQPQHF. The DNA of the CDR3 is TGTGCCAGCAGCCAAACGAGTTACAATCAGCCCCAGCATTTT.